This T cell receptor beta chain comes out of a study of T cells in Graves' hyperthyroidism and ophthalmopathy (dated by TCRdb to about 2019). About the full investigation: Peripheral blood samples were taken at the time of initial diagnosis, prior to any treatment. The paper describes TCR Vbeta CDR3 sequencing of 130 to 150 peripheral blood samples, made up of 43 ophthalmopathy patients, around 78 hyperthyroidism patients and around 17 progressor patients. In roughly six Graves' hyperthyroidism patients, the study also compared T-cell repertoires from thyroid tissue with T-cell repertoires from blood. Whether ophthalmopathy could be predicted prospectively was tested in an independent validation cohort made up of approximately 19 hyperthyroidism patients plus 17 patients who later progressed to ophthalmopathy. For training and testing, the 80 to 100 patients in the discovery cohort were randomly divided in a 7:3 ratio. To identify distinguishing TCR V-J signatures, a discovery cohort of about 100 patients was used, comprising 40 to 45 with Graves' ophthalmopathy and 57 with stable Graves' hyperthyroidism. After sampling, hyperthyroidism patients received methimazole starting at 30 mg daily, and ophthalmopathy patients received high-dose intravenous methylprednisolone. Study-level results and caveats: In validation, progression to ophthalmopathy was predicted by the model with more than 65% sensitivity and about 72% specificity, a median of about 6 months before onset. No statistical method was used to set the sample size in advance, and investigators knew the group allocation. Blood samples also contained most of the expanded thyroid clonotypes (frequency above 0.001), which suggests that blood repertoires may reflect thyroid immune responses. A model built on a 13 V-J signature distinguished ophthalmopathy from stable hyperthyroidism, reaching 87.88% sensitivity and around 81% specificity in cross-validation and 80%/75% in testing.

TCR beta CDR3 regions were amplified from RNA transcripts. A first-round RT-PCR of the TCR CDR3 used the HTBI primer set with the Qiagen OneStep RT-PCR kit. Libraries were constructed in a second round of multiplex PCR, after which size selection and purification were performed. Paired-end sequencing of the libraries was performed with 100 bp reads on an Illumina HiSeq2000. As for how the authors treated the data: SOAPnuke was used to process the raw data, removing reads that contained adapters or uncalled bases, had a mean Phred below 15, or lacked an exact match to the constant primer or identifier. High-quality paired reads were merged with COPE v1.2.5, and unique nucleotide sequences were defined as clonotypes. MiTCR v1.1 was used to align clonotypes to the IMGT TRBV, TRBD and TRBJ reference segments. Analysis was restricted to V-J combinations with a frequency above 0.0001, which covered roughly 99% of repertoires. The TCS score was defined as F50 (clonal expansion) divided by E x V (chaos), with BLOSUM62-based TCRdist calculated between CDR3 peptides within each V-J. Welch's t-statistics and random forest reduced approximately 520 V-J features to roughly 13, which were used in a naive Bayes classifier (R e1071). The public reads were run again by TCRdb, first through fastp at Q25 and then through MiXCR, and only productive beta chains were kept. Every CDR3 protein is listed once, alongside the most common genes and DNA of its rows. The V and J calls shown here were made by TCRdb, not taken from the authors' results. The sample table lists around 600,000 distinct CDR3 sequences, roughly 14% of them with a count of one. The top ten constitute approximately 13% of the sample.

From the germline V gene, CDR1 is KGHSH and CDR2 is LQKENI. Reading from cysteine to phenylalanine, the CDR3 counts 16 amino acids. The sequence is cut down to CDR3 DNA, 48 bases in frame from base 1. Trimmed from V: 5 bases; trimmed from J: 5 bases; junction bases lacking a gene match: 14. In this sample, this clonotype turned up many times. Its cognate antigen has yet to be identified. There are no base qualities to consult, and no much larger clone falls within one base. Ophthalmopathy patients had moderately to severely active disease, Clinical Activity Score of at least 3, NOSPECS grade of at least 4, and duration under 3 months. Any patient with an uncontrolled infection, another autoimmune disease, pregnancy or lactation was excluded. Diagnoses were based on clinical symptoms, serum thyroxine and TRAb, thyroid ultrasound and orbital computed tomography. PBMCs were isolated from 7.5 to 10 ml of fresh peripheral blood by Ficoll-Paque density gradient centrifugation. Total RNA was extracted using Trizol reagent, and RNA quality was assessed on an Agilent 2100 Bioanalyzer.

The TCR sequence derives from a woman between 45 and 60 years old with Graves' ophthalmopathy. The chain links TRBV18 with TRBJ2-5; 7 bases in between match TRBD1. Input material: blood. The CDR3 reads CASSNPETGFDETQYF. DNA sequence: TGTGCCAGCTCAAACCCCGAGACAGGGTTTGACGAGACCCAGTACTTC.